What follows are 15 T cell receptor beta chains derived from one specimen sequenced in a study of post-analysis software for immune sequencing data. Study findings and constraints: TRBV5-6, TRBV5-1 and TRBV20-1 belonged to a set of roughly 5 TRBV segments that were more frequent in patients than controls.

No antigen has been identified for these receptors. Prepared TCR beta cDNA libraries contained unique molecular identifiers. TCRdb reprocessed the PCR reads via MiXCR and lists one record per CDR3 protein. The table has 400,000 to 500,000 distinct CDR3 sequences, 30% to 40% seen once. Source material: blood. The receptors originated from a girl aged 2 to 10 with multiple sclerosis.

The CDR3 spells CASSLAGQSNTEAFF. Written as DNA, the CDR3 is TGTGCCAGCAGCTTAGCCGGTCAGTCCAACACTGAAGCTTTCTTT. V and J are TRBV7-6 and TRBJ1-1; D call uncertain. Trimming shortened V by 0 bases and J by 2 bases, and 10 bases separated the two germline ends. This CDR3 has 15 amino acids. Germline V gives CDR1 SGHVS, CDR2 FNYEAQ.

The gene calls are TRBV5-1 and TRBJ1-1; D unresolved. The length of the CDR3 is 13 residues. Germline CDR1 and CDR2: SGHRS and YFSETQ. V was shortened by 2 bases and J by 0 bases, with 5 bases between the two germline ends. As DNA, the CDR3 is TGCGCCAGCAGCTTCCAAGTGAACACTGAAGCTTTCTTT. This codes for CASSFQVNTEAFF.

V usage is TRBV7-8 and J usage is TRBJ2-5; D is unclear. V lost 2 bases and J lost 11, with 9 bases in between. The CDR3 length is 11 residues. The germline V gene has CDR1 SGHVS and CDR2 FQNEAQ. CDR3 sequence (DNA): TGTGCCAGCAGCTTAAACTCTGAGCAGTACTTC. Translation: CASSLNSEQYF.

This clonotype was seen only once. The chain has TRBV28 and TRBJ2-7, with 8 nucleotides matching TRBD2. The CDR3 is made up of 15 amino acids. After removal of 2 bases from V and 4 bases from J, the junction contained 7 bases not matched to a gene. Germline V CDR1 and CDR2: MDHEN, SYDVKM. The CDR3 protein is CASSLAGLDSYEQYF. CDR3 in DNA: TGTGCCAGCAGTTTAGCGGGACTAGATTCTTACGAGCAGTACTTC.

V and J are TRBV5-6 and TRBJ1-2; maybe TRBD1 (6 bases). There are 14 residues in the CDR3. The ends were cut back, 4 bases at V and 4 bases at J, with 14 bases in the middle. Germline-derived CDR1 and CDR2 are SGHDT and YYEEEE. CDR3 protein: CASSTMGHSYGYTF. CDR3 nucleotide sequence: TGTGCCAGCAGCACTATGGGACACTCCTATGGCTACACCTTC.

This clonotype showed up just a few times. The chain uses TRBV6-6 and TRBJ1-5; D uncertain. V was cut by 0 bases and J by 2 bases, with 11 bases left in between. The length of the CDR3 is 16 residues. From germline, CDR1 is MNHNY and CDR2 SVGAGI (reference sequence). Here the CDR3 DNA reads TGTGCCAGCAGTTACTCGGGAGCTGGCGGCAATCAGCCCCAGCATTTT. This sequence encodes CASSYSGAGGNQPQHF.

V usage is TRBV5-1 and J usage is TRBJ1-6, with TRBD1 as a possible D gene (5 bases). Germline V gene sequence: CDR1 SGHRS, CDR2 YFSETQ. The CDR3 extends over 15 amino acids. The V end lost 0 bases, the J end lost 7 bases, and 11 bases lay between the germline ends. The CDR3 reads CASSLAGLLNSPLHF. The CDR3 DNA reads TGCGCCAGCAGCTTGGCGGGACTTTTGAATTCACCCCTCCACTTT.

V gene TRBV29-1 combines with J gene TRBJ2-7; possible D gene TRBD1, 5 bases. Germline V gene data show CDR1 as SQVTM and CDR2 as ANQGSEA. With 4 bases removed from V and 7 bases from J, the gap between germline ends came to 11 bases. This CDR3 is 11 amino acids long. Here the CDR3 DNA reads TGCAGCGTTGTCAGGGTGGGGGAGCAGTACTTC. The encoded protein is CSVVRVGEQYF.

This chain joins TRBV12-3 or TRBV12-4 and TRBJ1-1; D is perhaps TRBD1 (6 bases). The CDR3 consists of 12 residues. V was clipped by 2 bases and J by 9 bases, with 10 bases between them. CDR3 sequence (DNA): TGTGCCAGCAGTTTAATCCAGGGGAAAGCTTTCTTT. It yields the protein CASSLIQGKAFF.

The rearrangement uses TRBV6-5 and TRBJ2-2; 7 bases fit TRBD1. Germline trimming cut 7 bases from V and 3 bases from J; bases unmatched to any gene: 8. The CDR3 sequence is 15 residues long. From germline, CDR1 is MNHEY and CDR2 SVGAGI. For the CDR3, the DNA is TGTGCCAGCAAAAGGGGACAGAGATACACCGGGGAGCTGTTTTTT. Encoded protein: CASKRGQRYTGELFF.

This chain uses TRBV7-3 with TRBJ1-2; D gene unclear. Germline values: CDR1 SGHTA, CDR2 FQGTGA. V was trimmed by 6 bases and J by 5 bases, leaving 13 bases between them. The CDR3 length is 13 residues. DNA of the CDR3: TGTGCCAGCAGGAATCCCGGAGAATATGGCTACACCTTC. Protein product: CASRNPGEYGYTF.

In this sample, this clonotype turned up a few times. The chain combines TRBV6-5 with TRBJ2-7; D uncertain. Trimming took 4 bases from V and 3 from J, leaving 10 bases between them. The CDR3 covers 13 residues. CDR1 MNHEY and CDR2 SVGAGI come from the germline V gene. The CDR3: CASSSLLYYEQYF. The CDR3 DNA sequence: TGTGCCAGCAGTTCCCTATTATACTACGAGCAGTACTTC.

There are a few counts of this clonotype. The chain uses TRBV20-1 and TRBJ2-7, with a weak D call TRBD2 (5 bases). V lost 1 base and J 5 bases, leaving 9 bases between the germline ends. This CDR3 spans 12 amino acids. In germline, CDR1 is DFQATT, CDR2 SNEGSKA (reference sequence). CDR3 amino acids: CSARAPGNEQYF. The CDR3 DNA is TGCAGTGCTAGAGCACCGGGGAACGAGCAGTACTTC.

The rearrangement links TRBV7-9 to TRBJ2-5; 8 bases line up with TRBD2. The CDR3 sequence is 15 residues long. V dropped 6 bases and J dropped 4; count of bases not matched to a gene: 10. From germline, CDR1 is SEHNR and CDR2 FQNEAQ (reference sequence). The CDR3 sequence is CASSSSGPPSETQYF. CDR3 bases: TGTGCCAGCAGTTCTAGCGGGCCCCCCTCAGAGACCCAGTACTTC.

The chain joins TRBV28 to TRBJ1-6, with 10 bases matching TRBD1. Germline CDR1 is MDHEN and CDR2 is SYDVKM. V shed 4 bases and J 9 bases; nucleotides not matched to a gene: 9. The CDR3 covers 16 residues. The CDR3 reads CASSSPGQGFGSPLHF. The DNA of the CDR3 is TGTGCCAGCAGTTCCCCGGGACAGGGGTTTGGTTCACCCCTCCACTTT.